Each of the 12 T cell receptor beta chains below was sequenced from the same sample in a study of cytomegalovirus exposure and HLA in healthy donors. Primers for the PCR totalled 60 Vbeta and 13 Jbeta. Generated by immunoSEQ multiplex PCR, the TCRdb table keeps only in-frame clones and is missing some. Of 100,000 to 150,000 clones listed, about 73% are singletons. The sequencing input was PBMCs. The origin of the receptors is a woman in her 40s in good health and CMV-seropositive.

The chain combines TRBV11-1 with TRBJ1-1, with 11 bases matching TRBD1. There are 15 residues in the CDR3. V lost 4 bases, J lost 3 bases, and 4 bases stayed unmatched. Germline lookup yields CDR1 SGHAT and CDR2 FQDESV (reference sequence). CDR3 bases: TGTGCCAGCAGCTCCCGGGACAGGGGGGACACTGAAGCTTTCTTT. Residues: CASSSRDRGDTEAFF.

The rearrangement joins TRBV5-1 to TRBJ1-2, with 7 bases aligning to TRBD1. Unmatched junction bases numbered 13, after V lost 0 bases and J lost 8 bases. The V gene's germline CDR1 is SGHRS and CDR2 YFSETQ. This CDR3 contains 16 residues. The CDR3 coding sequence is TGCGCCAGCAGCTTGGCCAAAGGGGGCGCGAGTCTCGGCTACACCTTC. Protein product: CASSLAKGGASLGYTF.

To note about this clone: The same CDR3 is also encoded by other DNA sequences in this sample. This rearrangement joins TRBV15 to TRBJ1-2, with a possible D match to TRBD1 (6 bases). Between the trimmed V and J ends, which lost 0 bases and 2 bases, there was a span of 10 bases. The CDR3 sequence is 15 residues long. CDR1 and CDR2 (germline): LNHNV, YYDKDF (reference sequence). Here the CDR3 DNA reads TGTGCCACCAGCAGAGAAGGGGGTGGAAACTATGGCTACACCTTC. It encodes CATSREGGGNYGYTF.

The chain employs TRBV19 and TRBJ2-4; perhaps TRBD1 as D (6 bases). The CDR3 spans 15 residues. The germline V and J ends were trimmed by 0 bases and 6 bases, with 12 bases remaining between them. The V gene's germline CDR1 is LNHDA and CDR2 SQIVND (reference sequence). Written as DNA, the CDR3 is TGTGCCAGTAGTATAGATGGAGGACAGAGAAACATTCAGTACTTC. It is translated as CASSIDGGQRNIQYF. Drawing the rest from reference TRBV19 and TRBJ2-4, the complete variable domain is DGGITQSPKYLFRKEGQNVTLSCEQNLNHDAMYWYRQDPGQGLRLIYYSQIVNDFQKGDIAEGYSVSREKKESFPLTVTSAQKNPTAFYLCASSIDGGQRNIQYFGAGTRLSVL.

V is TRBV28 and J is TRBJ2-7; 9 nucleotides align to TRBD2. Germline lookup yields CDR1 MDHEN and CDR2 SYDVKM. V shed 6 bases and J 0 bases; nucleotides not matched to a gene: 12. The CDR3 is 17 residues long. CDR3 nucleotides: TGTGCCAGCAGCGAATTTGGGACTAGCCTCAGCTCCTACGAGCAGTACTTC. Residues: CASSEFGTSLSSYEQYF.

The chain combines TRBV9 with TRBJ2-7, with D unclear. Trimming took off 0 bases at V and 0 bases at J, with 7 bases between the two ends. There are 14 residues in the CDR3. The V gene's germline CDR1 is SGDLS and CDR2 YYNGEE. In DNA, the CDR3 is TGTGCCAGCAGCGTAGGGCCTAGCTCCTACGAGCAGTACTTC. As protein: CASSVGPSSYEQYF.

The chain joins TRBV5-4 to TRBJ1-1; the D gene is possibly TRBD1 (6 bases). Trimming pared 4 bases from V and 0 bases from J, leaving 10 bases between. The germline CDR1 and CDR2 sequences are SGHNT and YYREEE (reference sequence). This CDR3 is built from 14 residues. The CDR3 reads CASSPDRMNTEAFF. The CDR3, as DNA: TGTGCCAGCAGCCCGGACAGAATGAACACTGAAGCTTTCTTT.

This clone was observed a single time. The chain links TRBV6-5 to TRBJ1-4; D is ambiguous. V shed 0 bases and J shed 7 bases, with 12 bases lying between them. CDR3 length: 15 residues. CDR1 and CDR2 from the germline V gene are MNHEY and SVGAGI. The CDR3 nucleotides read TGTGCCAGCAGTTACTCGAGCGCCCTCGGTGAAAAACTGTTTTTT. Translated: CASSYSSALGEKLFF.

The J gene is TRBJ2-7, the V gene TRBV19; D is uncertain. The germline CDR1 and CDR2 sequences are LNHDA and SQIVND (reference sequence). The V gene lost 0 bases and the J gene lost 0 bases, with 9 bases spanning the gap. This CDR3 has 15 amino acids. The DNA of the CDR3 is TGTGCCAGTAGTATAGATCGAGGAGCCTCCTACGAGCAGTACTTC. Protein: CASSIDRGASYEQYF.

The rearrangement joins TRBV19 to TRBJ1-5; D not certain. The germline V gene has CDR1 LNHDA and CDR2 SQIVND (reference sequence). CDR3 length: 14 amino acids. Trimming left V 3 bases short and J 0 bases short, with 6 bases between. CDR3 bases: TGTGCCAGTAGTATCGGGGATAGCAATCAGCCCCAGCATTTT. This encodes CASSIGDSNQPQHF.

The DNA of the CDR3 is TGTGCCAGCAGCTTCCCGCTCCGCGGGAGGGCCTACAATGAGCAGTTCTTC. Its translation: CASSFPLRGRAYNEQFF. The rearrangement uses TRBV7-2 and TRBJ2-1; 9 bases are a match to TRBD2. The trim removed 3 bases at V and 2 bases at J, leaving 8 bases unmatched. CDR3 length equals 17 residues. CDR1 is SGHTA, CDR2 FQGNSA, per germline.

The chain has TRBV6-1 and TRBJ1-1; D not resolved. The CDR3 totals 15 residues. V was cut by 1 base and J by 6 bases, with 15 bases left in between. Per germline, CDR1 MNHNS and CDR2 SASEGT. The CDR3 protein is CASSEVSAADAEAFF. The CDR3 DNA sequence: TGTGCCAGCAGTGAAGTGTCGGCAGCGGACGCTGAAGCTTTCTTT.